The 11 T cell receptor beta chains in this list originate from one sample, sequenced in a study of monozygotic twins with inflammatory bowel disease. From the 5' RACE reads, TCRdb lists one entry per CDR3 protein and no DNA. The table lists about 330,000 distinct CDR3 sequences. The sequencing sample was made of blood. These receptors were taken from a human donor with ulcerative colitis or Crohn's disease, or a healthy co-twin of an affected twin (not recorded which).

This chain uses TRBV5-1 with TRBJ2-7; checking the TCRdb D call of TRBD1 is not possible without DNA. The CDR3 length is 13 residues. The germline gives CDR1 SGHRS, CDR2 YFSETQ. The CDR3 sequence is CASSQGSPYEQYF.

V and J are TRBV7-9 and TRBJ1-2. In germline, CDR1 is SEHNR, CDR2 FQNEAQ (reference sequence). The CDR3 is 15 amino acids. This chain's CDR3 is CASSLPSGGPHGYTF.

The CDR3 sequence is CASSPGTSGFYEQYF. V usage is TRBV3-1 and J usage is TRBJ2-7; TCRdb names TRBD2, which stays unverified in the absence of DNA. This CDR3 comprises 15 residues. Per germline, CDR1 LGHDT and CDR2 YNNKEL (reference sequence).

This chain joins TRBV7-2 and TRBJ2-7; the D call of TRBD1 rests on TCRdb alone, since no DNA is present to check it. Per germline, CDR1 SGHTA and CDR2 FQGNSA. CDR3 size: 15 residues. CDR3 sequence reads: CASRPGVERGYEQYF.

The chain employs TRBV6-2 or TRBV6-3 and TRBJ2-5. The CDR3 contains 12 residues. Germline CDR1 and CDR2: MNHEY and SVGEGT. This chain's CDR3 is CASSSHPETQYF.

The chain uses TRBV10-3 and TRBJ1-1; TCRdb's D gene call, TRBD1, goes unchecked for lack of DNA. Germline CDR1 ENHRY, CDR2 SYGVKD. This CDR3 contains 17 residues. CDR3 in amino acids: CAISESPPIRGNTEAFF.

The chain is built from TRBV11-2 and TRBJ2-1; there is no DNA to check the TCRdb D call of TRBD2. The germline V gene has CDR1 SGHAT and CDR2 FQNNGV. The CDR3 spans 14 residues. CDR3: CASSPPAGIHEQFF.

The rearrangement joins TRBV6-1 to TRBJ2-2; checking the TCRdb D call of TRBD2 is not possible without DNA. Germline V gives CDR1 MNHNS, CDR2 SASEGT. This CDR3 is 14 amino acids long. The CDR3 sequence is CASFSSPNTGELFF.

The chain joins TRBV5-1 to TRBJ2-1; TCRdb returns TRBD1, unconfirmable since there is no DNA. This CDR3 has 15 residues. In germline, CDR1 is SGHRS, CDR2 YFSETQ. The CDR3 loop is CASSYRQGGGNEQFF. The full variable domain, in which reference TRBV5-1 and TRBJ2-1 provide the parts outside the CDR3, is KAGVTQTPRYLIKTRGQQVTLSCSPISGHRSVSWYQQTPGQGLQFLFEYFSETQRNKGNFPGRFSGRQFSNSRSEMNVSTLELGDSALYLCASSYRQGGGNEQFFGPGTRLTVL.

The genes are TRBV5-1 and TRBJ2-3. The CDR3 length is 14 residues. Germline V CDR1 and CDR2: SGHRS, YFSETQ. The CDR3 is CASSKDPKADTQYF. The full variable domain, rest sourced from reference TRBV5-1 and TRBJ2-3, is KAGVTQTPRYLIKTRGQQVTLSCSPISGHRSVSWYQQTPGQGLQFLFEYFSETQRNKGNFPGRFSGRQFSNSRSEMNVSTLELGDSALYLCASSKDPKADTQYFGPGTRLTVL.

V usage is TRBV6-5 and J usage is TRBJ2-3; TCRdb indicates TRBD1, and absent DNA this call remains unverified. CDR1 is MNHEY and CDR2 is SVGAGI in the germline V gene. This CDR3 has 13 amino acids. CDR3 residues: CASSSQHRGTQYF.